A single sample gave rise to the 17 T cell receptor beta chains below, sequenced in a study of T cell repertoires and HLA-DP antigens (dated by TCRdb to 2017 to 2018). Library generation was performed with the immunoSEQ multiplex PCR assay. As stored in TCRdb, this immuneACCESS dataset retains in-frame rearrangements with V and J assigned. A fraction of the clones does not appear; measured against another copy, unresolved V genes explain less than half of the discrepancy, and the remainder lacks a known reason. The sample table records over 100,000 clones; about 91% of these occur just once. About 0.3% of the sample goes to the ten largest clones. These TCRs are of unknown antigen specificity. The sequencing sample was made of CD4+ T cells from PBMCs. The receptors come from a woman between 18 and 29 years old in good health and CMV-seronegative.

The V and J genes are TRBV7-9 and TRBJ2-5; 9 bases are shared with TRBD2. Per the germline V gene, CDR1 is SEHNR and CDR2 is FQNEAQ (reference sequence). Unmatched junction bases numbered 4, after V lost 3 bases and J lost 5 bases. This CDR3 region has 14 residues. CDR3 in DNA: TGTGCCAGCAGCTTTAGCGGGGGCCGGGAGACCCAGTACTTC. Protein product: CASSFSGGRETQYF.

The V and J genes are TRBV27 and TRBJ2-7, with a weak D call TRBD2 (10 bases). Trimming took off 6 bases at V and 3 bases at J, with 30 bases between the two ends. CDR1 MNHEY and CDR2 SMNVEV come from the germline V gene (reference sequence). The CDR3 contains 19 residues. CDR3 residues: CASSDRQGGQREGLYEQYF. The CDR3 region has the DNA TGTGCCAGCAGCGATAGACAGGGGGGCCAGCGGGAGGGCCTCTACGAGCAGTACTTC.

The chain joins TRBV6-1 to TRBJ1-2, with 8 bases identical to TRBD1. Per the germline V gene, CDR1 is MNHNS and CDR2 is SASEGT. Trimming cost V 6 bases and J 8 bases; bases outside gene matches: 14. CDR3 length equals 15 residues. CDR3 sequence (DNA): TGTGCCAGCAGAAAGGGCGGACAGGGCGGAGGCGGCTACACCTTC. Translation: CASRKGGQGGGGYTF.

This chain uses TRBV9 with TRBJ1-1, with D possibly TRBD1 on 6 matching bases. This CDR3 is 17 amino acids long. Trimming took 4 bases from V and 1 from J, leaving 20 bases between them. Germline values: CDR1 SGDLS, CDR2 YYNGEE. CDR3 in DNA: TGTGCCAGCAGCCCTCAGAACTCGATGGGGGCGAACACTGAAGCTTTCTTT. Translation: CASSPQNSMGANTEAFF.

The CDR3 coding sequence is TGTGCCTGGAGTGGAGGACGGCCTAGCGGGAGGAGGGGGACCTACAATGAGCAGTTCTTC. Translated, it gives CAWSGGRPSGRRGTYNEQFF. This chain joins TRBV30 and TRBJ2-1; the match to TRBD2 covers 11 bases. The V and J ends lost 1 base and 2 bases, in that order; junction bases with no gene match: 16. Germline lookup yields CDR1 GTSNPN and CDR2 SVGIG (reference sequence). This CDR3 is 20 amino acids long.

The CDR3 DNA follows: TGTGCCAGCAGCCCGACAGGGGGCCTTCTAGGAGGAAAACTGTTTTTT. Translation gives CASSPTGGLLGGKLFF. J is TRBJ1-4 and V is TRBV28; 10 nucleotides line up with TRBD1. V shed 6 bases, J shed 10 bases, and the junction held 14 bases outside the gene matches. CDR3 length: 16 residues. Germline values: CDR1 MDHEN, CDR2 SYDVKM.

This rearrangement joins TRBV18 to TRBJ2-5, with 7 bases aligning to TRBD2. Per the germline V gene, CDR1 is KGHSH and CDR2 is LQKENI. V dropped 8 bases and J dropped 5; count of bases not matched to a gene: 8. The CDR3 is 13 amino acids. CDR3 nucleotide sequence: TGTGCCAGCAGCGGGACCCCGCGGGAGACCCAGTACTTC. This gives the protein CASSGTPRETQYF.

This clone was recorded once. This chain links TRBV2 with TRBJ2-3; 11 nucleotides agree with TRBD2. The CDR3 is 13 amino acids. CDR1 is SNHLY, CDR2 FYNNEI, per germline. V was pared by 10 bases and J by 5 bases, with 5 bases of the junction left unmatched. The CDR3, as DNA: TGTGCCAACCGGACTAGCGGGCGAGATACGCAGTATTTT. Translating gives CANRTSGRDTQYF.

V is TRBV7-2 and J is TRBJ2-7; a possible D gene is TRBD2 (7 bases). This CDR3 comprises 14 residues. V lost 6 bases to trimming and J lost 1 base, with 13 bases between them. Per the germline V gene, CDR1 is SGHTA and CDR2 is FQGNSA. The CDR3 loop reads CASSLRGGSYEQYV. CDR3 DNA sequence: TGTGCCAGCAGTCTGAGGGGGGGGTCCTACGAGCAGTACGTC.

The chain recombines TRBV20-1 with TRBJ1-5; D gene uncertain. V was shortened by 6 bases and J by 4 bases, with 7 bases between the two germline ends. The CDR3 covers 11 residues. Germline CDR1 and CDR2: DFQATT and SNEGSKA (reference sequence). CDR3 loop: CSAAGNQPQHF. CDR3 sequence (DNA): TGCAGTGCAGCGGGTAATCAGCCCCAGCATTTT.

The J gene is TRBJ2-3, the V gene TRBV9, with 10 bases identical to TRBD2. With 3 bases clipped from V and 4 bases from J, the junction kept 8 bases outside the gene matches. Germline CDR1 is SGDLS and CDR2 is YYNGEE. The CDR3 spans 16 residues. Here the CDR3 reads CASSDLSGGGADTQYF. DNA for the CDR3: TGTGCCAGCAGCGACTTAAGCGGGGGGGGCGCAGATACGCAGTATTTT.

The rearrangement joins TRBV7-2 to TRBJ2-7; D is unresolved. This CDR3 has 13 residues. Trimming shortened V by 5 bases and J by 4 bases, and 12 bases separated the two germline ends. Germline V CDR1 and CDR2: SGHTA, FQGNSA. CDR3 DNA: TGTGCCAGCAGCCCCAGGCACGGGTACGAGCAGTACGTC. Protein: CASSPRHGYEQYV.

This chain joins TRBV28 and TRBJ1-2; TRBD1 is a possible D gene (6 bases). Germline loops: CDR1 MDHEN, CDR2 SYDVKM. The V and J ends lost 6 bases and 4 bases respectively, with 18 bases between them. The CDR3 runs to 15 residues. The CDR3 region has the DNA TGTGCCAGCAGACCTCAGGGGACCTTTGGCTATGGCTACACCTTC. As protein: CASRPQGTFGYGYTF.

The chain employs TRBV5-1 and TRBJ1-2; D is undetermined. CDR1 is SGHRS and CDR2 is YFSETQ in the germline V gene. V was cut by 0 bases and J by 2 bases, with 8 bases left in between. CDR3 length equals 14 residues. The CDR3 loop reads CASSLDRSNYGYTF. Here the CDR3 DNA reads TGCGCCAGCAGCTTGGACAGATCGAACTATGGCTACACCTTC. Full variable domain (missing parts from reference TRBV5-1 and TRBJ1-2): KAGVTQTPRYLIKTRGQQVTLSCSPISGHRSVSWYQQTPGQGLQFLFEYFSETQRNKGNFPGRFSGRQFSNSRSEMNVSTLELGDSALYLCASSLDRSNYGYTFGSGTRLTVV.

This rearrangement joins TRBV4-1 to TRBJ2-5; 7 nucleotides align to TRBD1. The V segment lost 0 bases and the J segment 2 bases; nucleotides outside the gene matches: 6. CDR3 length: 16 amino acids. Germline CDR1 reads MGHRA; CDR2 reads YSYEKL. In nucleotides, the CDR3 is TGCGCCAGCAGCCAAGATGGCCACAGGGGACAAGAGACCCAGTACTTC. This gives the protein CASSQDGHRGQETQYF.

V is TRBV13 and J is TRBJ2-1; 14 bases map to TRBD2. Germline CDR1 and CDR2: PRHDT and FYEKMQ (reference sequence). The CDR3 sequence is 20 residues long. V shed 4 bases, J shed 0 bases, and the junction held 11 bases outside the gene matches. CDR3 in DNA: TGTGCCAGCAGCTCGTCCGGGACTAGCGGGGGATGGGGCTCCTACAATGAGCAGTTCTTC. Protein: CASSSSGTSGGWGSYNEQFF.

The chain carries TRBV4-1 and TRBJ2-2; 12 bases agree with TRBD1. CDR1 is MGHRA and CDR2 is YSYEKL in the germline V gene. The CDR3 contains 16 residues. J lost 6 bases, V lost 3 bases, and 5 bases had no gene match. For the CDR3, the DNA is TGCGCCAGCAGCCACGAGGGACAGGGGGCTCCCGGGGAGCTGTTTTTT. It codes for CASSHEGQGAPGELFF.